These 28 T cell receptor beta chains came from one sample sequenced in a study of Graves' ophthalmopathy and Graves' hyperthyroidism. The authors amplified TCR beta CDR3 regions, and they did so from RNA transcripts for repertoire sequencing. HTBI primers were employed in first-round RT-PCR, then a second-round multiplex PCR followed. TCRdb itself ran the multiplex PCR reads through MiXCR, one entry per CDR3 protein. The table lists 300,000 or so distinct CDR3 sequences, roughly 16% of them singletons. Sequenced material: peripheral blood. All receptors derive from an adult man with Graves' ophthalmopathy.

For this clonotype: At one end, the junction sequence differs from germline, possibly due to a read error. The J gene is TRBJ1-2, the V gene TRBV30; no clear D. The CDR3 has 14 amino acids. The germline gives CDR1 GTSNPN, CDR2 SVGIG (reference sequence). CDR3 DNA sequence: TGTGCCTGGAGTCCAGTACTCCGTAACTATGGCTACATCTTC. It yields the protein CAWSPVLRNYGYIF. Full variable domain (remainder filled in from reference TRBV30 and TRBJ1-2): SQTIHQWPATLVQPVGSPLSLECTVEGTSNPNLYWYRQAAGRGLQLLFYSVGIGQISSEVPQNLSASRPQDRQFILSSKKLLLSDSGFYLCAWSPVLRNYGYIFGSGTRLTVV.

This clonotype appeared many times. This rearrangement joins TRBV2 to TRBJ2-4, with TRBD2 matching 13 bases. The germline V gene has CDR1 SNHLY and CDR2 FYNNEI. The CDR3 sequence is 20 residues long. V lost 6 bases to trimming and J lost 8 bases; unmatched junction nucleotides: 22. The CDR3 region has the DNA TGTGCCAGCAGAGACACTAGCGGGGGGGCACGACCCTCTACCCGGGACATTCAGTACTTC. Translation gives CASRDTSGGARPSTRDIQYF.

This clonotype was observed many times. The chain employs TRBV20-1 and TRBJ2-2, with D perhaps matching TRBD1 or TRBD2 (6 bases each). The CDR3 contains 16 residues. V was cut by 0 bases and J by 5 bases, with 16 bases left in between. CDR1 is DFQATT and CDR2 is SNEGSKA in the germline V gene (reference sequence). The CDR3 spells CSARDPGAGVTGELFF. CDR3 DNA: TGCAGTGCTAGAGATCCGGGGGCAGGGGTAACCGGGGAGCTGTTTTTT.

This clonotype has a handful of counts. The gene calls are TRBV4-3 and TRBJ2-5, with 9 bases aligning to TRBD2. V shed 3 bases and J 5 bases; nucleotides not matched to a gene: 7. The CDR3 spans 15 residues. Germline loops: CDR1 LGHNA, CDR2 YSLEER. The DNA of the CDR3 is TGCGCCAGCAGCCATGCCTCGGGACTAGCTGAGACCCAGTACTTC. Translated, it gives CASSHASGLAETQYF.

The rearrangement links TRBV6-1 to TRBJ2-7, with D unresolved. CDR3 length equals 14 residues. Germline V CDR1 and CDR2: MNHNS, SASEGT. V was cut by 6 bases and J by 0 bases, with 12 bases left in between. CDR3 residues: CASSPRVLSYEQYF. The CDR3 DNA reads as TGTGCCAGCAGCCCCCGCGTTCTCTCCTACGAGCAGTACTTC.

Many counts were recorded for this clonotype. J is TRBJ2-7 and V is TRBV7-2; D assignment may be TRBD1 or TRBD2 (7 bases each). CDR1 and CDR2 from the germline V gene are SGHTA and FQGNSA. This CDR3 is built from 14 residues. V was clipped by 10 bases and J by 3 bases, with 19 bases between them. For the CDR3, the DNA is TGTGCCACCGGGGAGGGGACAGCTAACTACGAGCAGTACTTC. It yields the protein CATGEGTANYEQYF.

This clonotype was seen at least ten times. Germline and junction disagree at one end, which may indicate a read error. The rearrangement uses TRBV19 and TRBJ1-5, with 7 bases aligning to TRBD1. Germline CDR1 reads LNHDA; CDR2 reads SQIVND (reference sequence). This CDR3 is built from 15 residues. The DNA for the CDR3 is TGTGCCAGTAGTATCGGACAGGCCCTGGGGCAGCCCCGGCATTTT. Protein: CASSIGQALGQPRHF. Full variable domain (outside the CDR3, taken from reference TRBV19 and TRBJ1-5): DGGITQSPKYLFRKEGQNVTLSCEQNLNHDAMYWYRQDPGQGLRLIYYSQIVNDFQKGDIAEGYSVSREKKESFPLTVTSAQKNPTAFYLCASSIGQALGQPRHFGDGTRLSIL.

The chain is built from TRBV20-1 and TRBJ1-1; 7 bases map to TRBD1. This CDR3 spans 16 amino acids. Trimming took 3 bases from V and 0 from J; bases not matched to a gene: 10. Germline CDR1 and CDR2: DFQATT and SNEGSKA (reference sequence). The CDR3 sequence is CSASGGVGGLNTEAFF. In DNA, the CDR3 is TGCAGTGCTAGCGGGGGGGTAGGGGGCTTGAACACTGAAGCTTTCTTT.

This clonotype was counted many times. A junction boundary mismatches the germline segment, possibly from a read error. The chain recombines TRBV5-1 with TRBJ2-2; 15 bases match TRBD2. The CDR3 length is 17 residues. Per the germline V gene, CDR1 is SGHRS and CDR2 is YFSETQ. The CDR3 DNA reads TGCGCCAGCAGCCAACGGACTAGCGGGAGGGCCACCGGGGAGCTGTCTTTT. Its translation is CASSQRTSGRATGELSF.

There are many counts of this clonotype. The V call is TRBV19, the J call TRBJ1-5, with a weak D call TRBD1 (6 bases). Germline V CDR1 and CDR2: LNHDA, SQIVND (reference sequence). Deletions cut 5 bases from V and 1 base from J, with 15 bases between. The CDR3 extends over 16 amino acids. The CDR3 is CASSARGGNSNQPQHF. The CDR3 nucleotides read TGTGCCAGTAGTGCGAGAGGGGGGAACAGCAATCAGCCCCAGCATTTT.

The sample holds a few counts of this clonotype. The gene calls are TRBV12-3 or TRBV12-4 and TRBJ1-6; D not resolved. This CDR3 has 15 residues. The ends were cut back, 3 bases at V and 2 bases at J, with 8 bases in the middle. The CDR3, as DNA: TGTGCCAGCAGTTTGGAGGAAACCTATAATTCACCCCTCCACTTT. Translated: CASSLEETYNSPLHF.

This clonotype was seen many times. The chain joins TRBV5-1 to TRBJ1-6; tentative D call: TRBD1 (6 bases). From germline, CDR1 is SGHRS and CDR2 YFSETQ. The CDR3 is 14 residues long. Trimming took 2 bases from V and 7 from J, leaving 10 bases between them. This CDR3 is CASSLGGGNSPLHF. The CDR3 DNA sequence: TGCGCCAGCAGCTTAGGGGGGGGGAATTCACCCCTCCACTTT.

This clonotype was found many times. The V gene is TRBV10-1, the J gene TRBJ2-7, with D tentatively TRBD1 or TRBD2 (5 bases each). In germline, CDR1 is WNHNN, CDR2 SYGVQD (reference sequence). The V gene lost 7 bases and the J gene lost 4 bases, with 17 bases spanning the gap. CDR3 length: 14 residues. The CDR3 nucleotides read TGCGCCAGCAACACGACCGGGACCGATTACGAGCAGTACTTC. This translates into CASNTTGTDYEQYF.

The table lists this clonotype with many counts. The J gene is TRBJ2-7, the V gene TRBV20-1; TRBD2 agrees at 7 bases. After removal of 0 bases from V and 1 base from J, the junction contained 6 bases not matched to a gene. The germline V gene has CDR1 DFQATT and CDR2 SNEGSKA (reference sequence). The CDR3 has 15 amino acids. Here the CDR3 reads CSARDNAGASYEQYF. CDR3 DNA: TGCAGTGCTAGAGATAACGCGGGAGCATCCTACGAGCAGTACTTC.

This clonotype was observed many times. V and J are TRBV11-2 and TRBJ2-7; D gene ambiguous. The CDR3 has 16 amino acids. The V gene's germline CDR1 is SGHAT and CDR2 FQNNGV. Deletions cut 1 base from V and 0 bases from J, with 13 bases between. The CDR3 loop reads CASSLGVSSSSYEQYF. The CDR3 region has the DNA TGTGCCAGCAGCTTAGGTGTTTCGAGCAGCTCCTACGAGCAGTACTTC.

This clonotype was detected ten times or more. CDR3 amino acids: CASSLAPGLSGYTF. In nucleotides, the CDR3 is TGTGCCAGCAGTTTAGCGCCGGGGTTGAGTGGCTACACCTTC. This chain uses TRBV12-3 or TRBV12-4 with TRBJ1-2; D unresolved. V was pared by 0 bases and J by 7 bases, with 12 bases between. This CDR3 region has 14 residues.

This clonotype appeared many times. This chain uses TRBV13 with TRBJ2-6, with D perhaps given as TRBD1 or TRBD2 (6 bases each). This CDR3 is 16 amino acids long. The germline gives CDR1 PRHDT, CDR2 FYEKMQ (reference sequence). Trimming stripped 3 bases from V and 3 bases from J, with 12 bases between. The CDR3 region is CASSFGGGGGANVLTF. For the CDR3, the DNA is TGTGCCAGCAGCTTTGGAGGGGGTGGTGGGGCCAACGTCCTGACTTTC.

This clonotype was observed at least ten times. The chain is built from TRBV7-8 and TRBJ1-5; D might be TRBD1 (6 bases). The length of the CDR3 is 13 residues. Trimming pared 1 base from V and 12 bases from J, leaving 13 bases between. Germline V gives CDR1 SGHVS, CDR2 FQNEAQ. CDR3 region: CASSLVRTADQHF. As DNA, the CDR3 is TGTGCCAGCAGCTTAGTCAGGACAGCGGACCAGCATTTT.

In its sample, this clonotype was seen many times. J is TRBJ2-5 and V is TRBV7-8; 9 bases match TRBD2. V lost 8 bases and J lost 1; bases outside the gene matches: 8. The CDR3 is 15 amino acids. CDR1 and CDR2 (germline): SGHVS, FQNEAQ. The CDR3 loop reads CASLTSGTLQETQYF. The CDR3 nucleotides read TGTGCCAGCCTGACTAGCGGAACCCTCCAAGAGACCCAGTACTTC.

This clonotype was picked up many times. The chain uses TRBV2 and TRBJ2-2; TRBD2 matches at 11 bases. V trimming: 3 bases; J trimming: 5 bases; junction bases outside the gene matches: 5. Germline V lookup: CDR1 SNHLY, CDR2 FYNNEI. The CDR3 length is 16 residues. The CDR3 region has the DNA TGTGCCAGCAGTGAGGTAGCGGGAGGGAGTACCGGGGAGCTGTTTTTT. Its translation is CASSEVAGGSTGELFF.

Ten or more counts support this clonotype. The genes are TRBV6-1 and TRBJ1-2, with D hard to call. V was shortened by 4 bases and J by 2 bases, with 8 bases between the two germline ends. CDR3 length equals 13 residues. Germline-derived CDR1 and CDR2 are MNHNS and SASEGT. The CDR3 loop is CASSVSWNYGYTF. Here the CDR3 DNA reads TGTGCCAGCAGTGTGTCCTGGAACTATGGCTACACCTTC.

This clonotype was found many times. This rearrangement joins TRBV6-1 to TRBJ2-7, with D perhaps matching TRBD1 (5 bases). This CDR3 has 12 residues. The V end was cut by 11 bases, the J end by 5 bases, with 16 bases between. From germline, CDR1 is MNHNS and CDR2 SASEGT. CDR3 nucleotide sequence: TGTGCCGCCCGCAGGGCCTTGAACGAGCAGTACTTC. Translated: CAARRALNEQYF.

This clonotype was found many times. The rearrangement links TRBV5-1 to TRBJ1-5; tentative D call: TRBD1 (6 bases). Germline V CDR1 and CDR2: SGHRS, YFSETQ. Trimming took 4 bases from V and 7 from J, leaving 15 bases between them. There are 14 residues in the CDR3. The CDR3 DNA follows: TGCGCCAGCAGCCCGGGACCGAGGGGGCAGCCCCAGCATTTT. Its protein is CASSPGPRGQPQHF. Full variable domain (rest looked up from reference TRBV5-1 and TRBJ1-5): KAGVTQTPRYLIKTRGQQVTLSCSPISGHRSVSWYQQTPGQGLQFLFEYFSETQRNKGNFPGRFSGRQFSNSRSEMNVSTLELGDSALYLCASSPGPRGQPQHFGDGTRLSIL.

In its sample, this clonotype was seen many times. Written as DNA, the CDR3 is TGTGCCAGCAGCTCCAGGGACGGCTACACCTTC. Encoded protein: CASSSRDGYTF. This chain joins TRBV7-8 and TRBJ1-2; weak D call: TRBD1 (5 bases). This CDR3 is built from 11 residues. Looked up from germline, CDR1 is SGHVS and CDR2 is FQNEAQ. The germline V and J ends were trimmed by 4 bases and 8 bases, with 8 bases remaining between them. Looking up the rest from reference TRBV7-8 and TRBJ1-2 gives the full variable domain: GAGVSQSPRYKVAKRGQDVALRCDPISGHVSLFWYQQALGQGPEFLTYFQNEAQLDKSGLPSDRFFAERPEGSVSTLKIQRTQQEDSAVYLCASSSRDGYTFGSGTRLTVV.

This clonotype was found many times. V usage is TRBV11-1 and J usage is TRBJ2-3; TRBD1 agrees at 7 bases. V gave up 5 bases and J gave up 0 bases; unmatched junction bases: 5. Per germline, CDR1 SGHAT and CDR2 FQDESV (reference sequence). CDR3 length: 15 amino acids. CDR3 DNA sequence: TGTGCCAGCAGCGAGGGGACAGCAAGCACAGATACGCAGTATTTT. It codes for CASSEGTASTDTQYF.

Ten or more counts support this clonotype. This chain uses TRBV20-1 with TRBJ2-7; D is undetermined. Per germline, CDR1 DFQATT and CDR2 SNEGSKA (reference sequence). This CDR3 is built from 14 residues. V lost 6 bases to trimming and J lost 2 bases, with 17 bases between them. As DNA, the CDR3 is TGCAGTGCCTCGACCCCCGCTCGGCCCTACGAGCAGTACTTC. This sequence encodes CSASTPARPYEQYF.

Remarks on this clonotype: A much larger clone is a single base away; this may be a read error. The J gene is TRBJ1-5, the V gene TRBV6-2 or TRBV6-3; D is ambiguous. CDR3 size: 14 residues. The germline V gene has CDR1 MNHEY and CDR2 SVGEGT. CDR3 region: CAISFTTPSQPQHF. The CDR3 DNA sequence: TGTGCCATCAGTTTTACGACCCCGAGTCAGCCCCAGCATTTT.

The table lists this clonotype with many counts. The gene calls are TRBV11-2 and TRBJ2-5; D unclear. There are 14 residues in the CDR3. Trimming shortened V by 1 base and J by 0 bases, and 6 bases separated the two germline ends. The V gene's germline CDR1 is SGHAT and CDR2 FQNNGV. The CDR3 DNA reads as TGTGCCAGCAGCTTAGGCGTCAACCAAGAGACCCAGTACTTC. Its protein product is CASSLGVNQETQYF.